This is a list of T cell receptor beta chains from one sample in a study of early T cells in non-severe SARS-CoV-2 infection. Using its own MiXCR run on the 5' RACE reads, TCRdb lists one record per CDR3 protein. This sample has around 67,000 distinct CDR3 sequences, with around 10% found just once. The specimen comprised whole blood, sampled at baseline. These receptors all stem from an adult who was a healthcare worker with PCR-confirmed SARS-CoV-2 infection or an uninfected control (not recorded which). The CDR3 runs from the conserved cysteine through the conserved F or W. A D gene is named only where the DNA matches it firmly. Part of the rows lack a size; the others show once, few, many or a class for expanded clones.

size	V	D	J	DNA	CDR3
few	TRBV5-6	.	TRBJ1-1	TGTGCCAGCAGCTTGATGGAGATGAACACTGAAGCTTTCTTT	CASSLMEMNTEAFF
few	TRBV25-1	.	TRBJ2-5	TGTGCCAGCAGTGATTTCTTAGGGACCGGAGAGACCCAGTACTTC	CASSDFLGTGETQYF
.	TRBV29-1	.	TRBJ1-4	TGCAGCGTTGAGATAGGGAATGCACTGTTTTTT	CSVEIGNALFF
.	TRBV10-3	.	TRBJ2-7	TGTGCCACCGTGGAGGTCCACTCCTACGAGCAGTACTTC	CATVEVHSYEQYF
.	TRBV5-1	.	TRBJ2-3	TGCGCCAGCAGCTTGTTACAGGCAGAAGATACGCAGTATTTT	CASSLLQAEDTQYF
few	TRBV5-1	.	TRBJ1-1	TGCGCCAGCAGCCTAAACCCAACGGGGGGTATAGGCACTGAAGCTTTCTTT	CASSLNPTGGIGTEAFF
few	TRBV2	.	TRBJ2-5	TGTGCCAGCAGTGCCAGGGTATTAGAGACCCAGTACTTC	CASSARVLETQYF
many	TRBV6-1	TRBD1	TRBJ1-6	TGTGCCAGCAGTGAGATAGGACAGGGGTTGGGTAATTCACCCCTCCACTTT	CASSEIGQGLGNSPLHF
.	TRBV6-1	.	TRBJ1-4	TGTGCCAGCAGTGAAGCTCACAGATTTTCAACTAATGAAAAACTGTTTTTT	CASSEAHRFSTNEKLFF
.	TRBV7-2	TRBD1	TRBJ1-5	TGTGCCAGCAGCTACCGACAGGGCCTCAATCAGCCCCAGCATTTT	CASSYRQGLNQPQHF
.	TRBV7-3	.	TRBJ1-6	TGTGCCAGCAGCTTATGGGGTATCAATTCACCCCTCCACTTT	CASSLWGINSPLHF
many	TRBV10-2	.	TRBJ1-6	TGCGCCAGCAGTGAGCAAGGGGCAGGTAATTCACCCCTCCACTTT	CASSEQGAGNSPLHF
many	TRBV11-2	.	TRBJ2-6	TGTGCCAGCAGCTCCCCTAGGGCTGGGGCCAACGTCCTGACTTTC	CASSSPRAGANVLTF
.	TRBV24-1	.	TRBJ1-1	TGTGCCACCAGTGATCCAAATTTCACTGAAGCTTTCTTT	CATSDPNFTEAFF
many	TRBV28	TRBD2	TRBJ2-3	TGTGCCAGCAGTTTTGTAGCGGGAGGCACAGATACGCAGTATTTT	CASSFVAGGTDTQYF
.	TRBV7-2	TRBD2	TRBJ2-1	TGTGCCAGCAGCCCGGCGGGGACTAGCGTTAATGAGCAGTTCTTC	CASSPAGTSVNEQFF
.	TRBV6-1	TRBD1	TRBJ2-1	TGTGCCAGCAGTGAGCGCTACAGGGGGCGCTGGAATGAGCAGTTCTTC	CASSERYRGRWNEQFF